A single sample is the source of the 30 T cell receptor beta chains below, sequenced in a study of T cells after yellow fever vaccination. TCRdb used MiXCR to reprocess the 5' RACE reads, holding one entry per CDR3 protein. The sample yields 320,000 or so distinct CDR3 sequences, 8% to 9.5% seen once. The specimen was PBMCs, collected roughly 46 days after the first yellow fever vaccination. The receptors originated from a man younger than 35 who received the YFV17D yellow fever vaccine.

The chain is built from TRBV19 and TRBJ2-7, with D unclear. The CDR3 is 13 residues long. Germline V gives CDR1 LNHDA, CDR2 SQIVND (reference sequence). V was pared by 3 bases and J by 7 bases, with 13 bases between. The CDR3 bases are TGTGCCAGTAGTATTCGTGCCGCTTGGGAGCAGTACTTC. Amino acid sequence: CASSIRAAWEQYF.

The sample holds a few counts of this clonotype. The J gene is TRBJ2-1, the V gene TRBV6-5; no firm D call. Germline V CDR1 and CDR2: MNHEY, SVGAGI. Trimming stripped 0 bases from V and 0 bases from J, with 12 bases between. The CDR3 runs to 17 residues. CDR3 in DNA: TGTGCCAGCAGTTACTCCTACGAATTGCGCTCCTACAATGAGCAGTTCTTC. Protein product: CASSYSYELRSYNEQFF.

This clonotype was seen ten or more times. The rearrangement uses TRBV4-1 and TRBJ1-6; D is unclear. Trimming shortened V by 2 bases and J by 7 bases, and 12 bases separated the two germline ends. The CDR3 has 15 amino acids. In germline, CDR1 is MGHRA, CDR2 YSYEKL. CDR3 nucleotide sequence: TGCGCCAGCAGCCAACGAGCTCGGGAGAATTCACCCCTCCACTTT. It yields the protein CASSQRARENSPLHF.

The gene calls are TRBV20-1 and TRBJ2-5; perhaps TRBD1 as D (5 bases). V was trimmed by 2 bases and J by 2 bases, leaving 12 bases between them. The CDR3 has 14 amino acids. The germline gives CDR1 DFQATT, CDR2 SNEGSKA (reference sequence). CDR3 residues: CSARQGPAQETQYF. CDR3 coding DNA: TGCAGTGCTAGACAGGGTCCCGCTCAAGAGACCCAGTACTTC.

This clonotype was counted many times. The V call is TRBV7-2, the J call TRBJ1-5; D ambiguous. This CDR3 is built from 15 residues. Germline CDR1 is SGHTA and CDR2 is FQGNSA. The ends were cut back, 5 bases at V and 0 bases at J, with 11 bases in the middle. CDR3 loop: CASSPFSSSNQPQHF. DNA for the CDR3: TGTGCCAGCAGCCCCTTTTCTAGTAGCAATCAGCCCCAGCATTTT.

V is TRBV5-1 and J is TRBJ2-2; D tentatively fits TRBD1 or TRBD2 (5 bases each). Looked up from germline, CDR1 is SGHRS and CDR2 is YFSETQ. V lost 3 bases to trimming and J lost 2 bases, with 11 bases between them. CDR3 length equals 15 residues. The CDR3 protein is CASSSGRANTGELFF. CDR3 nucleotides: TGCGCCAGCAGCTCGGGGCGGGCTAACACCGGGGAGCTGTTTTTT.

This clonotype was seen a few times. V and J are TRBV7-9 and TRBJ1-6, with 9 nucleotides matching TRBD1. The germline CDR1 and CDR2 sequences are SEHNR and FQNEAQ (reference sequence). V shed 10 bases and J 4 bases; nucleotides not matched to a gene: 8. This CDR3 comprises 15 residues. CDR3 DNA sequence: TGTGCCATCGGATCCGGGACAGGGTATAATTCACCCCTCCACTTT. Translated, it gives CAIGSGTGYNSPLHF.

The chain has TRBV2 and TRBJ1-5; D remains ambiguous. Per the germline V gene, CDR1 is SNHLY and CDR2 is FYNNEI. V lost 3 bases, J lost 2 bases, and 5 bases lay in between. The CDR3 sequence is 13 residues long. For the CDR3, the DNA is TGTGCCAGCAGTGATACAGGCAATCAGCCCCAGCATTTT. Its protein product is CASSDTGNQPQHF.

This clonotype has only a few counts. The CDR3 bases are TGTGCCACCAGCAGGGGGGGAGGGGGCAATCAGCCCCAGCATTTT. Its protein is CATSRGGGGNQPQHF. The rearrangement joins TRBV15 to TRBJ1-5; possible D gene TRBD1, 5 bases. CDR3 length: 15 residues. The V gene's germline CDR1 is LNHNV and CDR2 YYDKDF (reference sequence). Trimming pared 3 bases from V and 2 bases from J, leaving 11 bases between.

This clonotype was seen more than once but under ten times. This sequence may be a read error, since a much larger clone differs from it by one base. The chain combines TRBV5-1 with TRBJ2-7, with D maybe TRBD1 (6 bases). Per the germline V gene, CDR1 is SGHRS and CDR2 is YFSETQ. Trimming shortened V by 3 bases and J by 2 bases, and 9 bases separated the two germline ends. The CDR3 consists of 13 residues. The CDR3 sequence is CASSWDTTYEQYF. DNA for the CDR3: TGCGCCAGCAGCTGGGACACCACCTACGAGCAGTACTTC.

This sequence joins TRBV18 and TRBJ2-7; D possibly corresponds to TRBD1 (6 bases). In germline, CDR1 is KGHSH, CDR2 LQKENI. CDR3 length: 14 residues. The germline V and J ends were trimmed by 5 bases and 2 bases, with 13 bases remaining between them. CDR3 bases: TGTGCCAGCTCAGCAAAACAGGGCACCTACGAGCAGTACGTC. Translation gives CASSAKQGTYEQYV.

This clonotype occurred a few times. This chain links TRBV20-1 with TRBJ2-3, with 9 bases identical to TRBD2. Looked up from germline, CDR1 is DFQATT and CDR2 is SNEGSKA (reference sequence). CDR3 length: 13 residues. J gave up 8 bases and V 3 bases, and 6 bases lay outside the gene matches. CDR3 protein: CSASLAGAGTQYF. CDR3 DNA sequence: TGCAGTGCTAGTTTAGCGGGGGCAGGTACGCAGTATTTT.

In this sample, this clonotype turned up a few times. The chain links TRBV7-3 to TRBJ2-1; 13 bases map to TRBD2. With V trimmed by 6 bases and J by 4 bases, 6 bases remained unmatched. Germline assignment: CDR1 SGHTA and CDR2 FQGTGA. This CDR3 has 16 amino acids. CDR3 nucleotide sequence: TGTGCCAGCAGTTATATACTAGCGGGGGGGTACAATGAGCAGTTCTTC. Protein sequence: CASSYILAGGYNEQFF.

The table lists this clonotype with many counts. This chain uses TRBV18 with TRBJ2-3; D remains unclear. V lost 1 base to trimming and J lost 0 bases, with 8 bases between them. The germline CDR1 and CDR2 sequences are KGHSH and LQKENI. The CDR3 loop spans 15 amino acids. DNA for the CDR3: TGTGCCAGCTCACCACTACTAACTAGCACAGATACGCAGTATTTT. This translates into CASSPLLTSTDTQYF.

The V and J genes are TRBV20-1 and TRBJ1-2; no definite D call. The CDR3 is made up of 13 amino acids. Between the trimmed V and J ends, which lost 0 bases and 1 base, there was a span of 6 bases. Germline CDR1 reads DFQATT; CDR2 reads SNEGSKA (reference sequence). This CDR3 is CSARDSVNYGYTF. In DNA form, the CDR3 reads TGCAGTGCTAGAGATTCCGTTAACTATGGCTACACCTTC.

The J gene is TRBJ2-1, the V gene TRBV5-1; D not resolved. V lost 2 bases and J lost 2, with 11 bases in between. Germline V gene sequence: CDR1 SGHRS, CDR2 YFSETQ. This CDR3 comprises 15 residues. CDR3 region: CASSFDGSPYNEQFF. The CDR3 DNA reads TGCGCCAGCAGCTTTGACGGGTCCCCCTACAATGAGCAGTTCTTC.

This clonotype occurred many times. This chain uses TRBV5-1 with TRBJ2-1; perhaps TRBD1 as D (5 bases). The CDR3 loop spans 14 amino acids. V lost 4 bases and J lost 4, with 12 bases in between. Germline CDR1 SGHRS, CDR2 YFSETQ. The CDR3 is CASSVEGVYNEQFF. The CDR3 bases are TGCGCCAGCAGCGTAGAAGGGGTGTACAATGAGCAGTTCTTC.

This clonotype was picked up a small number of times. V gene TRBV19 combines with J gene TRBJ1-1; perhaps TRBD1 as D (6 bases). CDR1 LNHDA and CDR2 SQIVND come from the germline V gene (reference sequence). CDR3 size: 14 residues. With 3 bases removed from V and 6 bases from J, the gap between germline ends came to 14 bases. Here the CDR3 DNA reads TGTGCCAGTAGTATCGGGGGCGGAGGCCCTGAAGCTTTCTTT. Protein: CASSIGGGGPEAFF.

This clonotype came up many times. The V and J genes are TRBV5-1 and TRBJ1-1; 8 positions agree with TRBD1. J gave up 3 bases and V 7 bases, and 8 bases lay outside the gene matches. CDR1 is SGHRS and CDR2 is YFSETQ in the germline V gene. This CDR3 is built from 14 residues. The CDR3 loop reads CASASGGLYTEAFF. CDR3 coding DNA: TGCGCCAGCGCCTCAGGGGGCTTGTACACTGAAGCTTTCTTT. Together with reference TRBV5-1 and TRBJ1-1, the CDR3 gives the full variable domain: KAGVTQTPRYLIKTRGQQVTLSCSPISGHRSVSWYQQTPGQGLQFLFEYFSETQRNKGNFPGRFSGRQFSNSRSEMNVSTLELGDSALYLCASASGGLYTEAFFGQGTRLTVV.

The CDR3 region has the DNA TGTGCCAGCACCATGGGAGAGGGTGGGAATACGCAGTATTTT. It codes for CASTMGEGGNTQYF. The J gene is TRBJ2-3, the V gene TRBV12-3 or TRBV12-4; possibly TRBD2 for D (5 bases). The CDR3 has 14 residues. With 7 bases removed from V and 7 bases from J, the gap between germline ends came to 18 bases.

The rearrangement joins TRBV10-2 to TRBJ2-5; 13 bases are a match to TRBD2. Unmatched junction bases numbered 21, after V lost 5 bases and J lost 9 bases. The germline gives CDR1 WSHSY, CDR2 SAAADI. The CDR3 is 19 residues long. CDR3 residues: CASSPKLAGGHPAQKAQYF. The DNA for the CDR3 is TGCGCCAGCAGTCCCAAACTAGCGGGGGGGCATCCGGCCCAGAAGGCCCAGTACTTC.

This clonotype occurred a few times. The chain carries TRBV24-1 and TRBJ2-5, with D unresolved. The CDR3 extends over 13 amino acids. The germline V and J ends were trimmed by 3 bases and 1 base, with 5 bases remaining between them. Germline values: CDR1 KGHDR, CDR2 SFDVKD. This CDR3 reads CATSDGVQETQYF. CDR3 nucleotide sequence: TGTGCCACCAGTGATGGAGTCCAAGAGACCCAGTACTTC.

This clonotype was seen a handful of times. The chain recombines TRBV20-1 with TRBJ2-2, with 12 bases aligning to TRBD2. The ends lost 6 bases at V and 3 bases at J; junction bases unmatched: 5. The germline CDR1 and CDR2 sequences are DFQATT and SNEGSKA (reference sequence). CDR3 length: 15 residues. The CDR3 DNA sequence: TGCAGTGCCATCTCTAGCGGGGGGGACACCGGGGAGCTGTTTTTT. It yields the protein CSAISSGGDTGELFF.

At least ten counts were recorded for this clonotype. This chain joins TRBV4-2 and TRBJ2-6; 7 bases agree with TRBD1. This CDR3 spans 16 amino acids. Germline CDR1 and CDR2: LGHNA and YNFKEQ. J was trimmed by 0 bases and V by 3 bases; bases with no gene match: 2. CDR3 bases: TGTGCCAGCAGCCAGGGACAGATCTCTGGGGCCAACGTCCTGACTTTC. Translation: CASSQGQISGANVLTF.

This clonotype was seen a few times. This chain uses TRBV6-5 with TRBJ1-1, with 8 bases aligning to TRBD1. The CDR3 has 18 residues. The germline V gene encodes CDR1 MNHEY and CDR2 SVGAGI. J lost 5 bases, V lost 2 bases, and 16 bases had no gene match. The CDR3, as DNA: TGTGCCAGCAGTTACCATAGACAGGGGAGGAGGTCTGGAACTGAAGCTTTCTTT. Amino acid sequence: CASSYHRQGRRSGTEAFF.

The V and J genes are TRBV18 and TRBJ1-3; no clear D gene. The germline gives CDR1 KGHSH, CDR2 LQKENI. This CDR3 is 13 amino acids long. V lost 3 bases and J 3 bases, leaving 6 bases between the germline ends. CDR3 DNA: TGTGCCAGCTCACCCGGAATTGGAAACACCATATATTTT. Translating gives CASSPGIGNTIYF.

This clonotype was seen a handful of times. This sequence joins TRBV6-5 and TRBJ1-3; D remains ambiguous. V gave up 0 bases and J gave up 0 bases, with 9 bases separating them. The CDR3 consists of 16 residues. Germline V gene sequence: CDR1 MNHEY, CDR2 SVGAGI. Written as DNA, the CDR3 is TGTGCCAGCAGTTACTCGACGGCCAGCTCTGGAAACACCATATATTTT. Protein product: CASSYSTASSGNTIYF.

This clonotype was detected a few times. The chain couples TRBV7-2 to TRBJ2-7; D gene unclear. The CDR3 covers 14 residues. The V gene's germline CDR1 is SGHTA and CDR2 FQGNSA. The V end lost 3 bases, the J end lost 2 bases, and 11 bases lay between the germline ends. Here the CDR3 reads CASSLGWQTYEQYF. The CDR3 nucleotides are TGTGCCAGCAGCTTGGGGTGGCAGACCTACGAGCAGTACTTC.

This clonotype was detected only a few times. The chain combines TRBV15 with TRBJ2-5; 7 bases are shared with TRBD1. CDR1 is LNHNV, CDR2 YYDKDF, per germline (reference sequence). CDR3 size: 15 residues. The junction had 10 bases not matched to a gene; V was cut back by 6 bases and J by 3 bases. CDR3 amino acids: CATRLSDQGEETQYF. CDR3 DNA sequence: TGTGCCACCAGACTATCGGACCAGGGGGAAGAGACCCAGTACTTC.

There are a few counts of this clonotype. The rearrangement links TRBV6-4 to TRBJ1-4; D remains unclear. V lost 2 bases and J lost 4, with 14 bases in between. This CDR3 contains 16 residues. Germline V CDR1 and CDR2: MRHNA, SNTAGT. CDR3 bases: TGTGCCAGCAGTGACCCCCCGCCATCGATTAATGAAAAACTGTTTTTT. Protein sequence: CASSDPPPSINEKLFF.